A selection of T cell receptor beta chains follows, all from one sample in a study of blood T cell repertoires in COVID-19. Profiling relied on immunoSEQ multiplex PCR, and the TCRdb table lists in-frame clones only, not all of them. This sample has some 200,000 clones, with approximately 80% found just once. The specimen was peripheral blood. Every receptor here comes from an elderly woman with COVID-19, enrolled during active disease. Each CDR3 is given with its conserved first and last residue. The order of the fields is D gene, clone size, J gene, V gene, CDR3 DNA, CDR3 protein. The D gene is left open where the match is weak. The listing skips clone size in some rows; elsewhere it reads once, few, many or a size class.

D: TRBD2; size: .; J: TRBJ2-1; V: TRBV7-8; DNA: TGTGCCACCCGCGGCCGACTAGCCATAAATGAGCAGTTCTTC; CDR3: CATRGRLAINEQFF
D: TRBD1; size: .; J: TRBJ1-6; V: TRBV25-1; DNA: TGTGCCAGCAGTTCGATAGGACAGGGTAATTCACCCCTCCACTTT; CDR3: CASSSIGQGNSPLHF
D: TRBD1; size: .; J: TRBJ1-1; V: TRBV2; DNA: TGTGCCAGCGGACAGGGGGCAGGTCGGAACACTGAAGCTTTCTTT; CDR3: CASGQGAGRNTEAFF
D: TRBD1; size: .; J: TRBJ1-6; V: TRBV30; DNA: TGTGCCTGGAGTGGACAGGGGAGGTCACCCCTCCACTTT; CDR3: CAWSGQGRSPLHF
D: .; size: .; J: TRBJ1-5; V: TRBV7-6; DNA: TGTGCCAGCAGCCCCGAGTATAGCAATCAGCCCCAGCATTTT; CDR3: CASSPEYSNQPQHF
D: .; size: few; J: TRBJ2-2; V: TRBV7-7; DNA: TGTGCTAGCAGCCCGACTAGTTCGAACACCGGGGAGCTGTTTTTT; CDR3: CASSPTSSNTGELFF
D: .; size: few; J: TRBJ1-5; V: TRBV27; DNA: TGTGCCAGCACGGGACACCAGCCCCAGCATTTT; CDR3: CASTGHQPQHF
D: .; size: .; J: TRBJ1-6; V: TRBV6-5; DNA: TGTGCCAGCAGTTACTCTCGGACAAAGAATTCACCCCTCCACTTT; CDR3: CASSYSRTKNSPLHF
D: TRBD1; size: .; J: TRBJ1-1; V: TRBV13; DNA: TGTGCCAGCAGCTTGGGACAGGGAAACACTGAAGCTTTCTTT; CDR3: CASSLGQGNTEAFF
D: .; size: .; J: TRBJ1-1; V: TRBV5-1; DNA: TGCGCCAGCAGCCCGACAGCACTGAACACTGAAGCTTTCTTT; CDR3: CASSPTALNTEAFF
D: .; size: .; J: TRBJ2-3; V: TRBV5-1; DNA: TGCGCCAGCAGCTTGGCCCGGCGGAACGAGGCAGATACGCAGTATTTT; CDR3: CASSLARRNEADTQYF
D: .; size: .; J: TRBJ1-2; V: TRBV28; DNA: TGTGCCAGCAGCGACACAGGGCTAGGTTCCTATGGCTACACCTTC; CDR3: CASSDTGLGSYGYTF
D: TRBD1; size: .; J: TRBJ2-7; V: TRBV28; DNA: TGTGCCAGCAGCCGGGGGGACAGGGAATGGGACGAGCAGTACTTC; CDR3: CASSRGDREWDEQYF
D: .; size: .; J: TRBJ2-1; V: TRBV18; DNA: TGTGCCAGCTCAGCGGACTACTACAATGAGCAGTTCTTC; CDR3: CASSADYYNEQFF
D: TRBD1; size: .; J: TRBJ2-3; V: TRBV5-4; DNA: TGTGCCAGCAGCTATAAGAGGGTTTTAGGGACAGGGAGTGCAGATACGCAGTATTTT; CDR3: CASSYKRVLGTGSADTQYF
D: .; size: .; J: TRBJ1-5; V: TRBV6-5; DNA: TGTGCCAGCAGTTACTCCCAGTATAGCAATCAGCCCCAGCATTTT; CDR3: CASSYSQYSNQPQHF
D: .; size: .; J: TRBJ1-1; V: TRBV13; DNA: TGTGCCAGCAGTATTGGGCAGTTTCCGACATTTCGAGCTTTCTTT; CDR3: CASSIGQFPTFRAFF
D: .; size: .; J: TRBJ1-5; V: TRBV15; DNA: TGTGCCACCAGCAGACCTTACAACGGGTATAGCAATCAGCCCCAGCATTTT; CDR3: CATSRPYNGYSNQPQHF
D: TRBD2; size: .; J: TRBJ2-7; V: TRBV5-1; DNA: TGCGCCAGCAGCAGCGGGGGACGGGACGCCTACGAGCAGTACTTC; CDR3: CASSSGGRDAYEQYF
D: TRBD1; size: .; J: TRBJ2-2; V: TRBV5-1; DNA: TGCGCCAGCAGCTTGGTGGGACAGGGGAGGACCGGGGAGCTGTTTTTT; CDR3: CASSLVGQGRTGELFF
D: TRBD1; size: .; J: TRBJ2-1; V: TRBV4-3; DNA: TGCGCCAGCAGCCACCGGGACAGGATCTACGATGAGCAGTTCTTC; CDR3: CASSHRDRIYDEQFF
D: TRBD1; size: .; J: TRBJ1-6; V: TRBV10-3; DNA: TGTGCCACTCGGCAAGGACAGGGTTTGACACCCCTCCACTTT; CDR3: CATRQGQGLTPLHF
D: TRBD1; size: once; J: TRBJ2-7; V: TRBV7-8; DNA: TGTGCCAGCAGCTTACAACCGGGACAGGGTTACGAGCAGTACTTC; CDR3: CASSLQPGQGYEQYF
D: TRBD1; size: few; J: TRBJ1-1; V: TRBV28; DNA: TGTGCCAGCAGGCTTACAGGGGTCAGAGAAGCTTTCTTT; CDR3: CASRLTGVREAFF
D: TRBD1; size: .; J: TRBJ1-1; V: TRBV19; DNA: TGTGCCAGTAGTAGGGCCCAGGGGGCGTGGAACACTGAAGCTTTCTTT; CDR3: CASSRAQGAWNTEAFF
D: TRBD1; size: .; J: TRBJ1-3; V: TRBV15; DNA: TGTGCCACCAGCAGACGCCGGGACAGGGGATGGGGAAACACCATATATTTT; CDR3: CATSRRRDRGWGNTIYF
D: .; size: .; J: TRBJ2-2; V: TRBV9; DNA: TGTGCCAGCAGCGTCGGACTTAATCTGAACACCGGGGAGCTGTTTTTT; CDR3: CASSVGLNLNTGELFF
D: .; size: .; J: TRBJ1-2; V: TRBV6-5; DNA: TGTGCCAGCAGTTGGGGGGGCAGGGGAAACTATGGCTACACCTTC; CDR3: CASSWGGRGNYGYTF
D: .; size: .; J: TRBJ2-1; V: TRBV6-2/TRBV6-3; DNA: TGTGCCAGCAGTTACTCGACTTATCGCAATGAGCAGTTCTTC; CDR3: CASSYSTYRNEQFF
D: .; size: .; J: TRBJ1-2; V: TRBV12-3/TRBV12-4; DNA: TGTGCCAGCAGTTCCACAGGGGGCTACACCTTC; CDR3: CASSSTGGYTF
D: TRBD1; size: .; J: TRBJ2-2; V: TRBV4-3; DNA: TGCGCCAGCAGCCAAGGGGGGACAGTGGGGACCGGGGAGCTGTTTTTT; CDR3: CASSQGGTVGTGELFF
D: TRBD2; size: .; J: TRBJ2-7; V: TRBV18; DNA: TGTGCCAGCTCACCCGAAGTAGCGGGGGTTGGGGAGCAGTACTTC; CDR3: CASSPEVAGVGEQYF
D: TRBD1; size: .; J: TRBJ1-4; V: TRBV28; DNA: TGTGCCAGCTTCCCGGGGACAGGGGTGGGAGAAAAACTGTTTTTT; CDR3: CASFPGTGVGEKLFF
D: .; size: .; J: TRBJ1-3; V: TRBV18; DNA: TGTGCCAGCTCACCGACAGAGGGAAACACCATATATTTT; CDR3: CASSPTEGNTIYF
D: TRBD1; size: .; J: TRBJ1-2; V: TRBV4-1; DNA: TGCGCCAGCAGCCCCTTGGGACAGGGAGCCGGTGGCTACACCTTC; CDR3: CASSPLGQGAGGYTF
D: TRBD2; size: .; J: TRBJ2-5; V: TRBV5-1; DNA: TGCGCCAGCAGCCCGACTAGCGGGGCGGGGGCCCAGTACTTC; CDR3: CASSPTSGAGAQYF
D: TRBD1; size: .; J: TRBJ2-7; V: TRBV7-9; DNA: TGTGCCAGCAGCGGGCCGGGACAGCTTCTGTACGAGCAGTACTTC; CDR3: CASSGPGQLLYEQYF
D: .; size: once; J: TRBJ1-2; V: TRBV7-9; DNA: TGTGCCAGCAGCCCTGAGTCCACCCGCGGCTACACCTTC; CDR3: CASSPESTRGYTF
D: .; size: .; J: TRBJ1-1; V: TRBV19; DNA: TGTGCCAGTAAGAACAGGGTAACGAACACTGAAGCTTTCTTT; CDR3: CASKNRVTNTEAFF
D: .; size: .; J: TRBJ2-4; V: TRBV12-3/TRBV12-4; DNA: TGTGCCAGCACCGAGCAGGGGAACATTCAGTACTTC; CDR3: CASTEQGNIQYF
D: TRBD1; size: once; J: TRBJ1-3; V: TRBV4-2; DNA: TGTGCCAGCAGCCTTTTCCCACAGGGGGCCTCTGGAAACACCATATATTTT; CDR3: CASSLFPQGASGNTIYF
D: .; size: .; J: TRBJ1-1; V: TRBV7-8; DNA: TGTGCCAGCAGCTTAGTTGATATTGGTAACGTGGCGGCTGAAGCTTTCTTT; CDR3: CASSLVDIGNVAAEAFF
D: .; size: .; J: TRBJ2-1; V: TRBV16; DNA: TGTGCCAGCAGCCCCCCTCGGTTGGTGCACAATGAGCAGTTCTTC; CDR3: CASSPPRLVHNEQFF
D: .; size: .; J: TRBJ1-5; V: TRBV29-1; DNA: TGCAGCGTTTCCTTGGCGGGGGGCGACCAGCATTTT; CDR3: CSVSLAGGDQHF
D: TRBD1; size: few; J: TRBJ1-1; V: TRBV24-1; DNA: TGTGCCGTGACAGGGGGCGCCGCTGACACTGAAGCTTTCTTT; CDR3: CAVTGGAADTEAFF
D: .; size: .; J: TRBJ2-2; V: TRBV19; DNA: TGTGCCAGTAGGAACTCAGGGGAGGGGGACACCGGGGAGCTGTTTTTT; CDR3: CASRNSGEGDTGELFF
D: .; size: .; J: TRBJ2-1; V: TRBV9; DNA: TGTGCCAGCTCGGGGAGCGCCACTTCCTACAATGAGCAGTTCTTC; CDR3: CASSGSATSYNEQFF
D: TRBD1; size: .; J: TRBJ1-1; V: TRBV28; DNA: TGTGCCAGCATCTCACCCAGGGGGAGGAGTACTGAAGCTTTCTTT; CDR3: CASISPRGRSTEAFF
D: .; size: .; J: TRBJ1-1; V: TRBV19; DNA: TGTGCCAGTAGCTCTACTAGGAACACTGAAGCTTTCTTT; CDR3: CASSSTRNTEAFF
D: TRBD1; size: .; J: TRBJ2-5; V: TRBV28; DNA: TGTGCCAGTAAACAGGGGGCTGGGGAGACCCAGTACTTC; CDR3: CASKQGAGETQYF
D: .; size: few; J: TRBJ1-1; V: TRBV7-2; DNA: TGTGCCAGCAGCTTAGTTGGGGGCTACACTGAAGCTTTCTTT; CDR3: CASSLVGGYTEAFF
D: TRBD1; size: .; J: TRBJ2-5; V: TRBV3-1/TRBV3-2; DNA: TGTGCCAGCAGAATACAGGGGGCCCAGTACTTC; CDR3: CASRIQGAQYF
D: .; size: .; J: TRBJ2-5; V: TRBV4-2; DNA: TGTGCCAGCAGCCAAGAGTGGGGGGGGGCCGAGACCCAGTACTTC; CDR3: CASSQEWGGAETQYF